The 15 T cell receptor beta chains below come from one sample, sequenced in a study of OX40 agonist ivuxolimab in advanced cancers. Sequencing was performed with immunoSEQ multiplex PCR; in TCRdb, only in-frame clones are kept and a portion is missing. The sample has roughly 73,000 clones; about 86% are singletons. The specimen comprised CD4+ or CD8+ T cells sorted from blood, sampled in a trial of the OX40 agonist ivuxolimab. The origin of the receptors is an adult with an advanced solid tumor such as melanoma, head and neck, liver or kidney cancer.

V usage is TRBV11-1 and J usage is TRBJ1-4; TRBD1 matches at 9 bases. Germline V lookup: CDR1 SGHAT, CDR2 FQDESV (reference sequence). There are 18 residues in the CDR3. Trimming took 3 bases from V and 2 from J; bases not matched to a gene: 10. The CDR3, as DNA: TGTGCCAGCAGCTTCGTGGGGACAGGGTCCGGGACTAATGAAAAACTGTTTTTT. It encodes CASSFVGTGSGTNEKLFF.

The chain recombines TRBV27 with TRBJ2-5; D not certain. The J call may be incorrect, as the DNA end agrees better with TRBJ2-7. CDR3 size: 13 residues. From germline, CDR1 is MNHEY and CDR2 SMNVEV (reference sequence). CDR3 sequence: CASSFPESYEQYF. The CDR3 DNA is TGTGCCAGCAGTTTCCCCGAGAGCTACGAGCAGTACTTC.

V usage is TRBV7-8 and J usage is TRBJ1-1; D uncertain. V lost 7 bases to trimming and J lost 0 bases, with 15 bases between them. This CDR3 is built from 15 residues. Looked up from germline, CDR1 is SGHVS and CDR2 is FQNEAQ. The CDR3 is CASTALGLLNTEAFF. CDR3 DNA sequence: TGTGCCAGCACTGCACTGGGCCTATTGAACACTGAAGCTTTCTTT.

The chain links TRBV6-1 to TRBJ1-1; D perhaps matches TRBD1 (6 bases). V lost 2 bases to trimming and J lost 1 base, with 11 bases between them. The CDR3 loop spans 15 amino acids. The germline CDR1 and CDR2 sequences are MNHNS and SASEGT. CDR3 loop: CASSEQGWGNTEAFF. In DNA, the CDR3 is TGTGCCAGCAGTGAACAGGGGTGGGGGAACACTGAAGCTTTCTTT.

The J gene is TRBJ2-7, the V gene TRBV4-1; TRBD1 might be the D (6 bases). Germline loops: CDR1 MGHRA, CDR2 YSYEKL. V was trimmed by 0 bases and J by 2 bases, leaving 11 bases between them. There are 15 residues in the CDR3. The CDR3 loop is CASSQEEGDPYEQYF. The CDR3 coding sequence is TGCGCCAGCAGCCAAGAAGAGGGGGACCCCTACGAGCAGTACTTC.

The chain joins TRBV30 to TRBJ1-3; 9 bases are a match to TRBD1. V trimming: 4 bases; J trimming: 2 bases; junction bases outside the gene matches: 6. Germline V gives CDR1 GTSNPN, CDR2 SVGIG (reference sequence). The CDR3 consists of 15 residues. This CDR3 is CAWNPGQGAGNTIYF. DNA for the CDR3: TGTGCCTGGAACCCGGGACAGGGAGCTGGAAACACCATATATTTT. The full variable domain, its missing parts supplied by reference TRBV30 and TRBJ1-3, is SQTIHQWPATLVQPVGSPLSLECTVEGTSNPNLYWYRQAAGRGLQLLFYSVGIGQISSEVPQNLSASRPQDRQFILSSKKLLLSDSGFYLCAWNPGQGAGNTIYFGEGSWLTVV.

This chain uses TRBV28 with TRBJ1-6, with TRBD1 identical over 7 bases. This CDR3 has 14 residues. Germline-derived CDR1 and CDR2 are MDHEN and SYDVKM. Trimming removed 5 bases from V and 5 bases from J; junction bases left unmatched: 3. The CDR3 DNA reads as TGTGCCAGCAGTGAGACAGGGAATAATTCACCCCTCCACTTT. Amino acid sequence: CASSETGNNSPLHF.

The chain employs TRBV5-1 and TRBJ2-5; no definite D call. The germline V gene encodes CDR1 SGHRS and CDR2 YFSETQ. The CDR3 covers 14 residues. Trimming shortened V by 0 bases and J by 1 base, and 7 bases separated the two germline ends. CDR3 sequence reads: CASSLVAIQETQYF. Here the CDR3 DNA reads TGCGCCAGCAGCTTGGTGGCTATCCAAGAGACCCAGTACTTC. Looking up the rest from reference TRBV5-1 and TRBJ2-5 gives the full variable domain: KAGVTQTPRYLIKTRGQQVTLSCSPISGHRSVSWYQQTPGQGLQFLFEYFSETQRNKGNFPGRFSGRQFSNSRSEMNVSTLELGDSALYLCASSLVAIQETQYFGPGTRLLVL.

The rearrangement uses TRBV10-2 and TRBJ2-3, with TRBD2 matching 16 bases. This CDR3 comprises 14 residues. Germline lookup yields CDR1 WSHSY and CDR2 SAAADI. V lost 9 bases and J lost 5; bases outside the gene matches: 2. The CDR3 sequence: CASGTSGGEDTQYF. In DNA form, the CDR3 reads TGCGCCAGTGGGACTAGCGGGGGGGAAGATACGCAGTATTTT.

V and J are TRBV29-1 and TRBJ2-3; 7 nucleotides agree with TRBD2. The CDR3 is 12 amino acids. Germline V gene sequence: CDR1 SQVTM, CDR2 ANQGSEA. The V and J ends lost 8 bases and 6 bases, in that order; junction bases with no gene match: 8. The CDR3 sequence is CSLGGDRDTQYF. The CDR3 nucleotides are TGCAGCCTGGGGGGGGACCGGGATACGCAGTATTTT.

The chain uses TRBV27 and TRBJ1-6, with 9 bases matching TRBD1. CDR3 size: 15 residues. The V and J ends lost 2 bases and 9 bases, in that order; junction bases with no gene match: 5. CDR1 and CDR2 from the germline V gene are MNHEY and SMNVEV (reference sequence). CDR3 loop: CASSLAGQGSSPLHF. DNA of the CDR3: TGTGCCAGCAGTTTAGCGGGACAGGGCAGTTCACCCCTCCACTTT.

This clone was counted between two and nine times. The chain recombines TRBV7-3 with TRBJ1-1; no definite D call. The V gene lost 4 bases and the J gene lost 1 base, with 10 bases spanning the gap. CDR1 is SGHTA, CDR2 FQGTGA, per germline. The CDR3 covers 14 residues. In DNA, the CDR3 is TGTGCCAGCAGCTCCACCCACGGGAACACTGAAGCTTTCTTT. It yields the protein CASSSTHGNTEAFF. The whole variable domain, filled in from reference TRBV7-3 and TRBJ1-1, reads GAGVSQTPSNKVTEKGKYVELRCDPISGHTALYWYRQSLGQGPEFLIYFQGTGAADDSGLPNDRFFAVRPEGSVSTLKIQRTERGDSAVYLCASSSTHGNTEAFFGQGTRLTVV.

This clone was recorded once. V and J are TRBV12-5 and TRBJ1-1, with D unresolved. Germline CDR1 LGHNT, CDR2 FRNRAP. The CDR3 spans 12 residues. Trimming took 1 base from V and 7 from J, leaving 7 bases between them. The CDR3 bases are TGTGCTAGTGGTTTGGACAGTTTTGAAGCTTTCTTT. Protein product: CASGLDSFEAFF.

J is TRBJ2-7 and V is TRBV4-1, with D unresolved. There are 15 residues in the CDR3. Trimming stripped 1 base from V and 0 bases from J, with 10 bases between. Germline V lookup: CDR1 MGHRA, CDR2 YSYEKL. CDR3 residues: CASSQGAVSSYEQYF. Here the CDR3 DNA reads TGCGCCAGCAGCCAAGGGGCGGTCAGCTCCTACGAGCAGTACTTC.

J is TRBJ2-7 and V is TRBV5-4, with 9 positions matching TRBD2. From germline, CDR1 is SGHNT and CDR2 YYREEE (reference sequence). The V gene end was trimmed by 1 base and the J gene end by 5 bases; junction bases not matched to a gene: 4. This CDR3 region has 14 residues. The CDR3 sequence is CASSLWTSADEQYF. CDR3 bases: TGTGCCAGCAGCTTGTGGACTAGCGCCGACGAGCAGTACTTC.